The 5 T cell receptor beta chains presented below share a single source sample, sequenced in a study of cytotoxic CD8 clonotypes in ibrutinib-treated CLL (dated by TCRdb to 2020 to 2023). The label giving this sample's time point can be read as: around 25 months on ibrutinib. The library was produced with the immunoSEQ multiplex PCR assay. TCRdb took over this immuneACCESS table, retaining in-frame rearrangements with V and J assigned. Such tables are incomplete; in checked studies, under half of the missing clones stem from an unresolved V gene, and the remainder is unexplained. This sample gives about 29,000 clones in total; roughly 85% of them show up just once. The ten largest clones represent roughly 8% of the sample. Sequences were derived from PBMCs, sampled after 24 months of ibrutinib treatment. The receptors shown here come from a human donor with chronic lymphocytic leukemia.

This clone was counted only a few times. The chain is built from TRBV10-1 and TRBJ1-1; possibly TRBD1 for D (6 bases). The V end lost 3 bases, the J end lost 4 bases, and 9 bases lay between the germline ends. This CDR3 spans 13 amino acids. The V gene's germline CDR1 is WNHNN and CDR2 SYGVQD (reference sequence). The CDR3 nucleotides are TGCGCCAGCAGTGACGGCAGGGGCACTGAAGCTTTCTTT. Its translation is CASSDGRGTEAFF.

This clone was observed a single time. The V gene is TRBV19, the J gene TRBJ1-5, with D unclear. CDR3 size: 13 residues. Trimming removed 4 bases at V and 5 bases at J, with 9 bases between. Germline V lookup: CDR1 LNHDA, CDR2 SQIVND (reference sequence). CDR3 in amino acids: CASSTQRDQPQHF. The CDR3 nucleotides read TGTGCCAGTAGTACCCAGAGGGATCAGCCCCAGCATTTT. The variable domain in full, with the rest retrieved from reference TRBV19 and TRBJ1-5, is DGGITQSPKYLFRKEGQNVTLSCEQNLNHDAMYWYRQDPGQGLRLIYYSQIVNDFQKGDIAEGYSVSREKKESFPLTVTSAQKNPTAFYLCASSTQRDQPQHFGDGTRLSIL.

This clone was detected a few times. The chain employs TRBV18 and TRBJ2-3, with a tentative D call TRBD2 (6 bases). Germline V gives CDR1 KGHSH, CDR2 LQKENI. CDR3 length: 14 amino acids. Trimming took 3 bases from V and 6 from J, leaving 13 bases between them. Here the CDR3 DNA reads TGTGCCAGCTCACCGCGGGACTCGTTGGATACGCAGTATTTT. Translated, it gives CASSPRDSLDTQYF. Together with reference TRBV18 and TRBJ2-3, the CDR3 gives the full variable domain: NAGVMQNPRHLVRRRGQEARLRCSPMKGHSHVYWYRQLPEEGLKFMVYLQKENIIDESGMPKERFSAEFPKEGPSILRIQQVVRGDSAAYFCASSPRDSLDTQYFGPGTRLTVL.

The V gene is TRBV2, the J gene TRBJ1-2; D is uncertain. The CDR3 has 15 amino acids. V was clipped by 3 bases and J by 5 bases, with 16 bases between them. CDR1 is SNHLY and CDR2 is FYNNEI in the germline V gene. The CDR3 DNA sequence: TGTGCCAGCAGTGATGACAAGATTCTGTCGTATGGCTACACCTTC. Encoded protein: CASSDDKILSYGYTF.

V is TRBV27 and J is TRBJ2-1, with 9 bases identical to TRBD1. J lost 8 bases, V lost 2 bases, and 7 bases had no gene match. Germline V CDR1 and CDR2: MNHEY, SMNVEV (reference sequence). The CDR3 is 15 amino acids. The CDR3 here is CASSLRIGTGYEQFF. CDR3 DNA: TGTGCCAGCAGTTTAAGAATCGGGACAGGGTATGAGCAGTTCTTC.